Below are 30 T cell receptor beta chains sequenced from a single sample in a study of cytomegalovirus exposure and HLA in healthy donors. The primer mix had 60 Vbeta and 13 Jbeta primers. Clones were sequenced by immunoSEQ multiplex PCR, and TCRdb holds only the in-frame ones, with some missing. The sample carries approximately 280,000 clones, about nine tenths recorded once. What was sequenced was PBMCs. These receptors originate from a man aged 35 to 55 in good health and CMV-seropositive.

The V call is TRBV28, the J call TRBJ2-2; perhaps TRBD1 as D (5 bases). From germline, CDR1 is MDHEN and CDR2 SYDVKM. The V end lost 6 bases, the J end lost 0 bases, and 14 bases lay between the germline ends. This CDR3 spans 16 amino acids. The CDR3 DNA is TGTGCCAGCAGCCTATGGGGCTTGTCGAACACCGGGGAGCTGTTTTTT. Translation: CASSLWGLSNTGELFF. Variable domain in full (rest from reference TRBV28 and TRBJ2-2): DVKVTQSSRYLVKRTGEKVFLECVQDMDHENMFWYRQDPGLGLRLIYFSYDVKMKEKGDIPEGYSVSREKKERFSLILESASTNQTSMYLCASSLWGLSNTGELFFGEGSRLTVL.

This chain connects TRBV7-2 to TRBJ1-4, with 8 positions matching TRBD1. Germline values: CDR1 SGHTA, CDR2 FQGNSA. This CDR3 is 15 amino acids long. Losses at the gene ends were 1 base for V and 2 bases for J; bases not matched to a gene: 0. CDR3 DNA: TGTGCCAGCAGCTTAGACAGGGGGACTAATGAAAAACTGTTTTTT. Amino acid sequence: CASSLDRGTNEKLFF.

This clone was observed a handful of times. V and J are TRBV2 and TRBJ1-2, with D tentatively TRBD1 (6 bases). Trimming cost V 4 bases and J 3 bases, with 9 bases left between them. The CDR3 runs to 13 residues. CDR1 SNHLY and CDR2 FYNNEI come from the germline V gene. The CDR3 is CASSAQGYYGYTF. CDR3 bases: TGTGCCAGCAGTGCGCAGGGGTACTATGGCTACACCTTC. The variable domain in full, completed from reference TRBV2 and TRBJ1-2, reads EPEVTQTPSHQVTQMGQEVILRCVPISNHLYFYWYRQILGQKVEFLVSFYNNEISEKSEIFDDQFSVERPDGSNFTLKIRSTKLEDSAMYFCASSAQGYYGYTFGSGTRLTVV.

The chain employs TRBV5-4 and TRBJ2-7; perhaps TRBD1 as D (6 bases). This CDR3 has 14 residues. CDR1 is SGHNT, CDR2 YYREEE, per germline (reference sequence). V was cut by 4 bases and J by 2 bases, with 13 bases left in between. This chain's CDR3 is CASSARDTPYEQYF. CDR3 DNA: TGTGCCAGCAGCGCCCGGGACACTCCCTACGAGCAGTACTTC.

This chain links TRBV28 with TRBJ2-3; D not certain. Germline CDR1 and CDR2: MDHEN and SYDVKM. V lost 6 bases and J lost 5, with 12 bases in between. The CDR3 loop spans 13 amino acids. The CDR3 coding sequence is TGTGCCAGCAGCCCCGTAGTAGTAGATACGCAGTATTTT. It encodes CASSPVVVDTQYF.

J is TRBJ2-2 and V is TRBV28; the match to TRBD2 covers 8 bases. CDR3 length equals 15 residues. From germline, CDR1 is MDHEN and CDR2 SYDVKM. Trimming at V came to 2 bases and at J to 6 bases, leaving 5 bases not matched to a gene. This CDR3 is CASSLNGGRPGELFF. The DNA for the CDR3 is TGTGCCAGCAGTTTAAATGGCGGGAGGCCCGGGGAGCTGTTTTTT.

This chain joins TRBV2 and TRBJ1-3, with D uncertain. The V end was cut by 5 bases, the J end by 0 bases, with 8 bases between. The CDR3 sequence is 14 residues long. Germline loops: CDR1 SNHLY, CDR2 FYNNEI. CDR3 sequence reads: CASSWANSGNTIYF. DNA of the CDR3: TGTGCCAGCAGTTGGGCAAACTCTGGAAACACCATATATTTT.

J is TRBJ2-1 and V is TRBV11-1, with D perhaps matching TRBD2 (5 bases). Germline CDR1 is SGHAT and CDR2 is FQDESV (reference sequence). V gave up 4 bases and J gave up 4 bases, with 11 bases separating them. The CDR3 totals 14 residues. This CDR3 reads CASSSTTLYNEQFF. The CDR3 nucleotides are TGTGCCAGCAGCTCGACTACTCTGTACAATGAGCAGTTCTTC.

The chain recombines TRBV11-2 with TRBJ2-7; maybe TRBD2 (5 bases). The CDR3 contains 14 residues. Trimming removed 6 bases at V and 3 bases at J, with 15 bases between. The germline V gene encodes CDR1 SGHAT and CDR2 FQNNGV. The CDR3 reads CASSPRGTYYEQYF. CDR3 DNA sequence: TGTGCCAGCAGTCCACGGGGTACTTACTACGAGCAGTACTTC.

V is TRBV5-6 and J is TRBJ2-7; possible D gene TRBD1, 6 bases. Trimming pared 0 bases from V and 5 bases from J, leaving 6 bases between. The CDR3 totals 12 residues. Germline V gene sequence: CDR1 SGHDT, CDR2 YYEEEE. In DNA, the CDR3 is TGTGCCAGCAGCTTGGGGACAGACGAGCAGTACTTC. Its translation: CASSLGTDEQYF.

The V call is TRBV7-6, the J call TRBJ2-1, with 7 bases that match TRBD2. The CDR3 has 15 residues. The germline V gene encodes CDR1 SGHVS and CDR2 FNYEAQ. Trimming cost V 2 bases and J 6 bases; bases outside gene matches: 7. The CDR3 spells CASSLRREFLNEQFF. Written as DNA, the CDR3 is TGTGCCAGCAGCTTACGGCGGGAGTTTCTCAATGAGCAGTTCTTC.

The chain carries TRBV28 and TRBJ2-5; TRBD1 is a possible D gene (6 bases). The V gene lost 6 bases and the J gene lost 2 bases, with 16 bases spanning the gap. There are 15 residues in the CDR3. Germline CDR1 reads MDHEN; CDR2 reads SYDVKM. The CDR3 loop reads CASRRKRGIQETQYF. DNA of the CDR3: TGTGCCAGCAGGAGAAAAAGGGGGATTCAAGAGACCCAGTACTTC.

V usage is TRBV4-1 and J usage is TRBJ2-5; 10 bases are shared with TRBD1. The length of the CDR3 is 15 residues. CDR1 is MGHRA and CDR2 is YSYEKL in the germline V gene. With V trimmed by 4 bases and J by 6 bases, 8 bases remained unmatched. The CDR3 bases are TGCGCCAGCAGCCCCCGACAGGGGGCGGGAAAGACCCAGTACTTC. It is translated as CASSPRQGAGKTQYF.

The chain employs TRBV18 and TRBJ2-7; 8 bases are shared with TRBD1. The CDR3 spans 14 residues. The ends lost 2 bases at V and 9 bases at J; junction bases unmatched: 9. The germline V gene has CDR1 KGHSH and CDR2 LQKENI. CDR3 sequence (DNA): TGTGCCAGCTCACCATCAGGACAGGGAATGGCGCAGTACTTC. It encodes CASSPSGQGMAQYF.

This chain uses TRBV29-1 with TRBJ1-1, with no clear D. V gave up 5 bases and J gave up 6 bases, with 10 bases separating them. CDR3 length equals 11 residues. CDR1 and CDR2 from the germline V gene are SQVTM and ANQGSEA. Written as DNA, the CDR3 is TGCAGCGTTCCGACCGGGGCTGAAGCTTTCTTT. This translates into CSVPTGAEAFF. The full variable domain, with the rest looked up from reference TRBV29-1 and TRBJ1-1, is SAVISQKPSRDICQRGTSLTIQCQVDSQVTMMFWYRQQPGQSLTLIATANQGSEATYESGFVIDKFPISRPNLTFSTLTVSNMSPEDSSIYLCSVPTGAEAFFGQGTRLTVV.

The J gene is TRBJ1-2, the V gene TRBV4-1, with unresolved D. The CDR3 is 13 residues long. Germline assignment: CDR1 MGHRA and CDR2 YSYEKL. The V gene lost 0 bases and the J gene lost 4 bases, with 6 bases spanning the gap. The DNA for the CDR3 is TGCGCCAGCAGCCAAGATTGGCCCTATGGCTACACCTTC. Translating it yields CASSQDWPYGYTF.

In its sample, this clone was seen once. The genes are TRBV18 and TRBJ1-2; 7 bases align to TRBD1. V shed 2 bases, J shed 2 bases, and the junction held 8 bases outside the gene matches. This CDR3 spans 16 amino acids. Germline loops: CDR1 KGHSH, CDR2 LQKENI. This CDR3 reads CASSPWGQLENYGYTF. Written as DNA, the CDR3 is TGTGCCAGCTCACCATGGGGACAGCTTGAAAACTATGGCTACACCTTC.

This chain uses TRBV7-3 with TRBJ2-1, with TRBD2 matching over 10 bases. CDR3 length equals 15 residues. V shed 6 bases, J shed 3 bases, and the junction held 5 bases outside the gene matches. Germline loops: CDR1 SGHTA, CDR2 FQGTGA. The CDR3 region has the DNA TGTGCCAGCAGTACTAAGCGGGAGGGCTACAATGAGCAGTTCTTC. Translating it yields CASSTKREGYNEQFF.

The CDR3 here is CASSLRQSASYEQYF. The CDR3 nucleotides read TGTGCCAGCAGCTTGAGGCAGTCCGCCTCCTACGAGCAGTACTTC. The V gene is TRBV7-9, the J gene TRBJ2-7; no clear D. V was cut by 3 bases and J by 0 bases, with 12 bases left in between. Germline V gene lookup returns CDR1 SEHNR and CDR2 FQNEAQ (reference sequence). The CDR3 runs to 15 residues.

This sequence joins TRBV2 and TRBJ2-7; D is unclear. Germline lookup yields CDR1 SNHLY and CDR2 FYNNEI. Deletions cut 1 base from V and 3 bases from J, with 7 bases between. The CDR3 extends over 13 amino acids. CDR3 coding DNA: TGTGCCAGCAGTGAAGGGGCGATCTACGAGCAGTACTTC. This codes for CASSEGAIYEQYF.

The chain employs TRBV9 and TRBJ2-3, with 9 bases identical to TRBD1. Losses at the gene ends were 5 bases for V and 3 bases for J; bases not matched to a gene: 7. Germline V gives CDR1 SGDLS, CDR2 YYNGEE. This CDR3 region has 15 residues. The DNA of the CDR3 is TGTGCCAGCAGGCCGCCCGGGACAGGGACAGATACGCAGTATTTT. Translation gives CASRPPGTGTDTQYF.

The gene calls are TRBV2 and TRBJ1-1, with a weak D call TRBD1 (5 bases). Trimming left V 1 base short and J 2 bases short, with 11 bases between. The CDR3 has 15 amino acids. The V gene's germline CDR1 is SNHLY and CDR2 FYNNEI. Written as DNA, the CDR3 is TGTGCCAGCAGTGAAGTAGGGGTTCCAAACACTGAAGCTTTCTTT. Protein sequence: CASSEVGVPNTEAFF.

In its sample, this clone was seen once. The chain uses TRBV4-2 and TRBJ1-2; D remains unclear. CDR3 length: 14 residues. Trimming took 4 bases from V and 0 from J, leaving 9 bases between them. Germline assignment: CDR1 LGHNA and CDR2 YNFKEQ. The CDR3 sequence: CASSLMASNYGYTF. CDR3 nucleotide sequence: TGTGCCAGCAGCCTAATGGCTTCTAACTATGGCTACACCTTC.

This clone was counted a few times. The chain has TRBV5-6 and TRBJ1-1; D is perhaps TRBD1 (5 bases). This CDR3 has 16 amino acids. Trimming stripped 0 bases from V and 3 bases from J, with 15 bases between. Germline V gives CDR1 SGHDT, CDR2 YYEEEE. CDR3 protein: CASSLALGGMDTEAFF. CDR3 DNA: TGTGCCAGCAGCTTGGCCCTCGGGGGGATGGACACTGAAGCTTTCTTT.

This chain connects TRBV7-2 to TRBJ2-7; 9 bases are a match to TRBD1. The CDR3 length is 14 residues. The V segment lost 6 bases and the J segment 6 bases; nucleotides outside the gene matches: 9. Germline lookup yields CDR1 SGHTA and CDR2 FQGNSA. The CDR3 spells CASSQRTGVSEQYF. In nucleotides, the CDR3 is TGTGCCAGCAGTCAGAGGACAGGGGTCTCCGAGCAGTACTTC.

This rearrangement joins TRBV9 to TRBJ2-6, with a tentative D call TRBD1 (5 bases). Germline lookup yields CDR1 SGDLS and CDR2 YYNGEE. The CDR3 contains 17 residues. Trimming stripped 0 bases from V and 0 bases from J, with 10 bases between. As DNA, the CDR3 is TGTGCCAGCAGCGTAGATGACAGCCTCTCTGGGGCCAACGTCCTGACTTTC. Encoded protein: CASSVDDSLSGANVLTF.

The V and J genes are TRBV7-8 and TRBJ1-1; D is unresolved. The CDR3 runs to 13 residues. V lost 5 bases to trimming and J lost 8 bases, with 15 bases between them. Germline CDR1 SGHVS, CDR2 FQNEAQ. The DNA for the CDR3 is TGTGCCAGCAGCGTGCAGGCGAACGGAGAAGCTTTCTTT. Amino acids: CASSVQANGEAFF.

This clone was seen a few times. J is TRBJ1-3 and V is TRBV7-9; 9 bases align to TRBD1. V gave up 3 bases and J gave up 2 bases; unmatched junction bases: 5. CDR3 length: 16 residues. Germline V CDR1 and CDR2: SEHNR, FQNEAQ (reference sequence). CDR3 DNA sequence: TGTGCCAGCAGCTTCGGACAGGGGTACCCTGGAAACACCATATATTTT. Translated, it gives CASSFGQGYPGNTIYF.

Remarks on this clone: One end of the junction varies from germline; a read error may be responsible. The chain employs TRBV10-1 and TRBJ2-2; possibly TRBD2 for D (6 bases). The CDR3 runs 16 residues. CDR1 WNHNN and CDR2 SYGVQD come from the germline V gene (reference sequence). The CDR3 DNA follows: TGCGCCAGTAGTGATTATGAGGGGAGGAGCACCGGGGAGCTGTTTTTT. This encodes CASSDYEGRSTGELFF.

This clone was observed once. This chain links TRBV28 with TRBJ2-7; 10 bases map to TRBD1. Germline CDR1 reads MDHEN; CDR2 reads SYDVKM. The CDR3 is 15 residues long. Germline trimming cut 7 bases from V and 3 bases from J; bases unmatched to any gene: 9. The CDR3 coding sequence is TGTGCCAGCAACCGAGACAGGGGGCACAACTACGAGCAGTACTTC. It is translated as CASNRDRGHNYEQYF.